This T cell receptor (beta chain) is drawn from a study of blood T cells in healthy people across ages. Alongside a J-beta primer mix, a sample-barcoded 5' primer served in a second PCR lasting about 7 to 12 cycles. TCRdb used MiXCR to reprocess the 5' RACE reads, holding one entry per CDR3 protein. The sample holds around 800,000 distinct CDR3 sequences; roughly 44% are singletons and the top ten take approximately 19%. This CDR3 has 14 amino acids. Germline loops: CDR1 ENHRY, CDR2 SYGVKD. Trimming cost V 6 bases and J 4 bases; bases outside gene matches: 8. The V call is TRBV10-3, the J call TRBJ2-5; 7 bases fit TRBD1. Specimen: blood. This receptor was identified in a man aged 55 to 70 in good health. The CDR3 region is CAISSPTGRETQYF. CDR3 nucleotides: TGTGCCATCAGCTCGCCGACAGGGAGAGAGACCCAGTACTTC.